A single sample gave rise to the 30 T cell receptor beta chains below, sequenced in a study of blood T cells in healthy people across ages. The use of a sample-barcoded 5' primer and a J-beta primer mix characterized a second PCR of roughly 7 to 11 cycles. TCRdb processed the 5' RACE reads anew with MiXCR; each CDR3 protein has one entry. The sample gives about 570,000 distinct CDR3 sequences, 27% of which show up once; 15% to 20% is in the top ten. The sequencing sample was made of blood. These receptors originate from a woman aged 70-85 years in good health.

The V gene is TRBV20-1, the J gene TRBJ2-1, with 8 bases identical to TRBD2. Germline V CDR1 and CDR2: DFQATT, SNEGSKA (reference sequence). With 6 bases clipped from V and 3 bases from J, the junction kept 7 bases outside the gene matches. The CDR3 has 14 amino acids. The chain's CDR3 is CSAESGSGYNEQFF. The CDR3 DNA follows: TGCAGTGCCGAGAGCGGGAGTGGCTACAATGAGCAGTTCTTC.

The chain couples TRBV7-9 to TRBJ1-2, with 7 bases lining up with TRBD1. The CDR3 has 13 residues. Per the germline V gene, CDR1 is SEHNR and CDR2 is FQNEAQ (reference sequence). V lost 5 bases to trimming and J lost 4 bases; unmatched junction nucleotides: 4. DNA of the CDR3: TGTGCCAGCAGCCACAGGGGTGGCTATGGCTACACCTTC. It specifies CASSHRGGYGYTF.

This clonotype was counted once. This sequence joins TRBV10-3 and TRBJ1-5, with no clear D. Germline CDR1 is ENHRY and CDR2 is SYGVKD. This CDR3 is built from 13 residues. V was shortened by 3 bases and J by 5 bases, with 8 bases between the two germline ends. The CDR3 is CAISEAYDQPQHF. The CDR3 coding sequence is TGTGCCATCAGTGAAGCATACGATCAGCCCCAGCATTTT.

V usage is TRBV5-1 and J usage is TRBJ2-1, with 12 bases aligning to TRBD2. CDR1 and CDR2 (germline): SGHRS, YFSETQ. V shed 3 bases, J shed 7 bases, and the junction held 8 bases outside the gene matches. The CDR3 contains 16 residues. The CDR3 sequence is CASSSRLAGETNEQFF. CDR3 sequence (DNA): TGCGCCAGCAGCTCTCGACTAGCGGGGGAGACTAATGAGCAGTTCTTC.

This chain connects TRBV7-3 to TRBJ2-7; D is uncertain. Trimming shortened V by 5 bases and J by 3 bases, and 17 bases separated the two germline ends. The germline V gene encodes CDR1 SGHTA and CDR2 FQGTGA. The CDR3 contains 15 residues. CDR3 nucleotide sequence: TGTGCCAGCAGCGCCTCGGGCGTAGTTGGCTACGAGCAGTACTTC. This encodes CASSASGVVGYEQYF.

This clonotype has only a few counts. The chain combines TRBV12-3 or TRBV12-4 with TRBJ1-2, with unresolved D. The CDR3 covers 12 residues. V shed 7 bases and J shed 3 bases, with 9 bases lying between them. The CDR3 sequence is CASTREDYGYTF. Here the CDR3 DNA reads TGTGCCAGCACAAGGGAAGACTATGGCTACACCTTC.

V and J are TRBV5-6 and TRBJ1-3, with D possibly being TRBD1 (5 bases). V was pared by 0 bases and J by 3 bases, with 7 bases between. CDR1 and CDR2 from the germline V gene are SGHDT and YYEEEE. The CDR3 length is 14 residues. CDR3 coding DNA: TGTGCCAGCAGCTTGGACAGGTTTGGAAACACCATATATTTT. Translating it yields CASSLDRFGNTIYF.

V and J are TRBV4-3 and TRBJ1-4; D remains unclear. V dropped 4 bases and J dropped 0 bases, with 9 bases sitting between them. This CDR3 spans 15 amino acids. Germline V gene data show CDR1 as LGHNA and CDR2 as YSLEER. CDR3 region: CASSPQTSTNEKLFF. As DNA, the CDR3 is TGCGCCAGCAGCCCCCAGACATCAACTAATGAAAAACTGTTTTTT.

This clonotype was detected a few times. The chain combines TRBV18 with TRBJ2-3; 13 positions match TRBD2. The trim removed 4 bases at V and 2 bases at J, leaving 3 bases unmatched. The CDR3 consists of 16 residues. CDR1 and CDR2 (germline): KGHSH, LQKENI. This CDR3 reads CASSQTSGGSTDTQYF. CDR3 coding DNA: TGTGCCAGCTCACAGACTAGCGGGGGGTCCACAGATACGCAGTATTTT.

The J gene is TRBJ1-2, the V gene TRBV4-1; TRBD1 aligns across 8 bases. J was trimmed by 2 bases and V by 1 base; bases with no gene match: 12. Germline lookup yields CDR1 MGHRA and CDR2 YSYEKL. The CDR3 runs to 18 residues. The DNA of the CDR3 is TGCGCCAGCAGCCAAGCGGACAGGGTTTTGGCCTTAAACTATGGCTACACCTTC. Protein product: CASSQADRVLALNYGYTF.

The chain has TRBV7-2 and TRBJ1-2; TRBD1 aligns across 8 bases. V lost 1 base to trimming and J lost 4 bases; unmatched junction nucleotides: 2. CDR3 size: 14 residues. Germline lookup yields CDR1 SGHTA and CDR2 FQGNSA. CDR3 protein: CASSLGTGFYGYTF. CDR3 in DNA: TGTGCCAGCAGCTTAGGGACAGGGTTCTATGGCTACACCTTC.

The chain combines TRBV19 with TRBJ1-2; D not certain. Trimming took 0 bases from V and 5 from J, leaving 7 bases between them. Germline CDR1 reads LNHDA; CDR2 reads SQIVND (reference sequence). CDR3 size: 13 residues. CDR3 sequence: CASSIEGRYGYTF. In nucleotides, the CDR3 is TGTGCCAGTAGTATAGAGGGTCGATATGGCTACACCTTC.

The sample holds a few counts of this clonotype. This rearrangement joins TRBV11-2 to TRBJ1-3; D is uncertain. The CDR3 runs to 16 residues. CDR1 is SGHAT and CDR2 is FQNNGV in the germline V gene. Trimming removed 1 base from V and 0 bases from J, with 10 bases in between. For the CDR3, the DNA is TGTGCCAGCAGCTTAGTAATCGCCTCCTCTGGAAACACCATATATTTT. Translating gives CASSLVIASSGNTIYF. Together with reference TRBV11-2 and TRBJ1-3, the CDR3 gives the full variable domain: EAGVAQSPRYKIIEKRQSVAFWCNPISGHATLYWYQQILGQGPKLLIQFQNNGVVDDSQLPKDRFSAERLKGVDSTLKIQPAKLEDSAVYLCASSLVIASSGNTIYFGEGSWLTVV.

V usage is TRBV5-1 and J usage is TRBJ2-1; TRBD1 or TRBD2 may be the D gene (5 bases each). V was clipped by 4 bases and J by 11 bases, with 16 bases between them. CDR3 size: 13 residues. Germline V gives CDR1 SGHRS, CDR2 YFSETQ. CDR3 coding DNA: TGCGCCAGCAGCCCCTCCCCCGGGGCTCAGCAGTTCTTC. It specifies CASSPSPGAQQFF. The whole variable domain, filled in from reference TRBV5-1 and TRBJ2-1, reads KAGVTQTPRYLIKTRGQQVTLSCSPISGHRSVSWYQQTPGQGLQFLFEYFSETQRNKGNFPGRFSGRQFSNSRSEMNVSTLELGDSALYLCASSPSPGAQQFFGPGTRLTVL.

This clonotype has a single count. The rearrangement links TRBV20-1 to TRBJ2-1; possibly TRBD2 for D (6 bases). The CDR3 runs 15 residues. V was cut by 8 bases and J by 6 bases, with 23 bases left in between. Germline CDR1 DFQATT, CDR2 SNEGSKA (reference sequence). The CDR3 region has the DNA TGCAGTCCTCAAAAGGGCGGGGTGAAGTCCAATGAGCAGTTCTTC. It codes for CSPQKGGVKSNEQFF.

This clonotype appeared a few times. The rearrangement joins TRBV4-3 to TRBJ2-7; TRBD1 matches at 8 bases. The CDR3 runs to 16 residues. The V segment lost 0 bases and the J segment 4 bases; nucleotides outside the gene matches: 8. Germline V lookup: CDR1 LGHNA, CDR2 YSLEER. Written as DNA, the CDR3 is TGCGCCAGCAGCCAAGAGAGATTCAGGGGGCCTTACGAGCAGTACTTC. Translated, it gives CASSQERFRGPYEQYF.

The chain carries TRBV6-1 and TRBJ1-1; 7 nucleotides line up with TRBD1. CDR1 and CDR2 (germline): MNHNS, SASEGT. Trimming removed 8 bases from V and 4 bases from J; junction bases left unmatched: 13. The CDR3 sequence is 15 residues long. CDR3: CASWGGRTGATEAFF. The CDR3 bases are TGTGCCAGCTGGGGAGGGCGAACAGGGGCCACTGAAGCTTTCTTT.

The chain carries TRBV7-2 and TRBJ2-5; 12 nucleotides line up with TRBD2. V shed 6 bases and J 5 bases; nucleotides not matched to a gene: 7. The V gene's germline CDR1 is SGHTA and CDR2 FQGNSA. The CDR3 spans 15 residues. CDR3 coding DNA: TGTGCCAGCAGTTTTACTAGCGGGGGGCGGGAGACCCAGTACTTC. It specifies CASSFTSGGRETQYF.

This clonotype has a handful of counts. This chain connects TRBV7-9 to TRBJ2-1; 9 bases line up with TRBD2. Unmatched junction bases numbered 2, after V lost 5 bases and J lost 0 bases. Germline assignment: CDR1 SEHNR and CDR2 FQNEAQ (reference sequence). The CDR3 has 15 amino acids. The CDR3 loop is CASSAGGSSYNEQFF. The DNA for the CDR3 is TGTGCCAGCAGCGCGGGGGGGAGCTCCTACAATGAGCAGTTCTTC.

This clonotype was seen more than once but under ten times. This chain connects TRBV12-3 or TRBV12-4 to TRBJ1-4; 8 nucleotides align to TRBD1. This CDR3 has 16 amino acids. V lost 3 bases to trimming and J lost 7 bases; unmatched junction nucleotides: 10. The chain's CDR3 is CASSFGDTGGAEKLFF. The CDR3 DNA sequence: TGTGCCAGCAGTTTTGGAGATACAGGGGGAGCTGAAAAACTGTTTTTT.

The J gene is TRBJ2-1, the V gene TRBV15; 9 positions agree with TRBD2. Per the germline V gene, CDR1 is LNHNV and CDR2 is YYDKDF (reference sequence). This CDR3 is built from 14 residues. The V gene end was trimmed by 0 bases and the J gene end by 6 bases; junction bases not matched to a gene: 0. The CDR3 loop reads CATSRDSGGNEQFF. For the CDR3, the DNA is TGTGCCACCAGCAGAGATAGCGGGGGCAATGAGCAGTTCTTC.

V gene TRBV2 combines with J gene TRBJ2-5, with D perhaps matching TRBD1 (6 bases). CDR1 SNHLY and CDR2 FYNNEI come from the germline V gene. CDR3 length: 15 amino acids. Trimming pared 7 bases from V and 2 bases from J, leaving 17 bases between. CDR3 residues: CASIKRGTTQETQYF. CDR3 coding DNA: TGTGCCAGCATTAAAAGGGGGACCACACAAGAGACCCAGTACTTC.

The chain has TRBV6-6 and TRBJ1-2; 10 positions agree with TRBD1. Germline lookup yields CDR1 MNHNY and CDR2 SVGAGI (reference sequence). V shed 6 bases and J 3 bases; nucleotides not matched to a gene: 4. There are 14 residues in the CDR3. The chain's CDR3 is CASSHGQGDYGYTF. In DNA form, the CDR3 reads TGTGCCAGCAGCCACGGACAGGGGGACTATGGCTACACCTTC.

This clonotype was observed a few times. This CDR3 reads CAWSPLEKITFF. The CDR3 bases are TGTGCCTGGAGTCCCTTGGAGAAAATAACGTTCTTC. The chain joins TRBV30 to TRBJ2-1; D not resolved. From germline, CDR1 is GTSNPN and CDR2 SVGIG (reference sequence). This CDR3 contains 12 residues. The V end was cut by 2 bases, the J end by 15 bases, with 17 bases between. Full variable domain (rest looked up from reference TRBV30 and TRBJ2-1): SQTIHQWPATLVQPVGSPLSLECTVEGTSNPNLYWYRQAAGRGLQLLFYSVGIGQISSEVPQNLSASRPQDRQFILSSKKLLLSDSGFYLCAWSPLEKITFFGPGTRLTVL.

The rearrangement joins TRBV5-1 to TRBJ1-2; 8 bases fit TRBD1. CDR3 length equals 15 residues. The V gene's germline CDR1 is SGHRS and CDR2 YFSETQ. V trimming: 7 bases; J trimming: 6 bases; junction bases outside the gene matches: 14. This CDR3 is CASGIGGQGINGYTF. Written as DNA, the CDR3 is TGCGCCAGCGGTATCGGAGGACAGGGCATTAATGGCTACACCTTC. The full variable domain, its missing parts supplied by reference TRBV5-1 and TRBJ1-2, is KAGVTQTPRYLIKTRGQQVTLSCSPISGHRSVSWYQQTPGQGLQFLFEYFSETQRNKGNFPGRFSGRQFSNSRSEMNVSTLELGDSALYLCASGIGGQGINGYTFGSGTRLTVV.

The genes are TRBV7-2 and TRBJ2-5; 7 bases are a match to TRBD1. V lost 3 bases to trimming and J lost 5 bases; unmatched junction nucleotides: 6. CDR1 and CDR2 (germline): SGHTA, FQGNSA. The CDR3 is 14 amino acids. CDR3 nucleotides: TGTGCCAGCAGCTTTAACAGGGGATTGGAGACCCAGTACTTC. Translation: CASSFNRGLETQYF.

The chain couples TRBV7-2 to TRBJ2-1; 10 bases agree with TRBD2. Germline CDR1 and CDR2: SGHTA and FQGNSA. This CDR3 is built from 16 residues. J lost 7 bases, V lost 1 base, and 7 bases had no gene match. The CDR3 region is CASSLGSSGGSNEQFF. The CDR3 coding sequence is TGTGCCAGCAGCTTAGGGTCTAGCGGGGGTTCGAATGAGCAGTTCTTC.

There are many counts of this clonotype. The CDR3 DNA reads TGTGCCAGCAGCTTAATGCGACAGAAGAACACCGGGGAGCTGTTTTTT. It yields the protein CASSLMRQKNTGELFF. The gene calls are TRBV7-2 and TRBJ2-2, with D tentatively TRBD1 (5 bases). The germline V gene encodes CDR1 SGHTA and CDR2 FQGNSA. The length of the CDR3 is 16 residues. The germline V and J ends were trimmed by 2 bases and 1 base, with 11 bases remaining between them.

This clonotype appeared a few times. The J gene is TRBJ1-2, the V gene TRBV24-1; 7 positions agree with TRBD1. Trimming at V came to 4 bases and at J to 5 bases, leaving 6 bases not matched to a gene. The length of the CDR3 is 14 residues. CDR1 and CDR2 (germline): KGHDR, SFDVKD. The CDR3, as DNA: TGTGCCACCAGTGACCACGGGACAGATTATGGCTACACCTTC. Protein sequence: CATSDHGTDYGYTF.

The J gene is TRBJ1-6, the V gene TRBV7-8; 10 nucleotides agree with TRBD1. With 7 bases clipped from V and 7 bases from J, the junction kept 4 bases outside the gene matches. From germline, CDR1 is SGHVS and CDR2 FQNEAQ. The CDR3 has 14 amino acids. The CDR3 protein is CASNGQGGNSPLHF. CDR3 DNA: TGTGCCAGCAACGGACAGGGGGGCAATTCACCCCTCCACTTT.